These T cell receptor beta chains were read from a single sample in a study of response to subunit inactivated influenza vaccine. MiXCR, run by TCRdb on the RT-PCR reads, gives a single entry per CDR3 protein. The sample contains 530,000 or so distinct CDR3 sequences, 12% of which appear only once. Specimen: PBMCs from blood, collected on the day of vaccination. These receptors all come from a man in his forties or fifties who received an inactivated influenza vaccine. The CDR3 runs from the conserved cysteine through the conserved F or W. The order of the fields is J gene, clone size, V gene, D gene, CDR3 protein, CDR3 DNA. The D gene is left open where the match is weak. Not every row has a clone size; where given, it reads once, few, many or a size class.

TRBJ2-5	.	TRBV9	.	CASSVLQGGSETQYF	TGTGCCAGCAGTGTCCTACAGGGCGGGAGCGAGACCCAGTACTTC
TRBJ2-7	few	TRBV6-5	.	CASSSSGDSSYEQYF	TGTGCCAGCAGTTCGTCGGGGGATAGCTCCTACGAGCAGTACTTC
TRBJ1-2	.	TRBV7-8	TRBD1	CASSKTPTGGSGYGYTF	TGTGCCAGCAGCAAAACACCGACAGGGGGCAGCGGCTATGGCTACACCTTC
TRBJ2-2	.	TRBV9	.	CASTRGTGGTFTGELFF	TGTGCCAGCACCCGAGGGACTGGCGGGACTTTCACCGGGGAGCTGTTTTTT
TRBJ2-3	.	TRBV11-1	.	CASSHFSGGEETQYF	TGTGCCAGCAGCCATTTCTCCGGGGGTGAGGAGACGCAGTATTTT
TRBJ1-2	many	TRBV29-1	TRBD1	CSVTGTVSGYTF	TGCAGCGTGACGGGGACAGTAAGCGGCTACACCTTC
TRBJ2-1	.	TRBV20-1	TRBD2	CSARDRSSGRGYNEQFF	TGCAGTGCTAGAGATCGGTCTAGCGGGAGGGGCTACAATGAGCAGTTCTTC
TRBJ2-7	few	TRBV20-1	.	CSARPVQGYEQYF	TGCAGTGCTAGACCGGTACAGGGCTACGAGCAGTACTTC
TRBJ2-2	.	TRBV20-1	.	CSARDWNTGELFF	TGCAGTGCTAGAGATTGGAACACCGGGGAGCTGTTTTTT
TRBJ2-1	many	TRBV4-3	TRBD2	CASSQVLSGTSVFF	TGCGCCAGCAGCCAAGTACTATCCGGGACTAGTGTATTCTTC
TRBJ2-1	many	TRBV29-1	TRBD2	CSEEGLGDEQFF	TGCAGCGAGGAGGGACTAGGCGATGAGCAGTTCTTC
TRBJ2-7	few	TRBV18	TRBD2	CASSPSGRESYEQYF	TGTGCCAGCTCACCGAGCGGGAGAGAATCCTACGAGCAGTACTTC
TRBJ2-7	many	TRBV10-3	.	CAISLALEEYEQYF	TGTGCCATCAGCCTAGCGCTAGAAGAATACGAGCAGTACTTC
TRBJ2-6	.	TRBV7-6	TRBD2	CASRNLGLAGGSSGANVLTF	TGTGCCAGCAGAAACCTGGGACTAGCGGGAGGGAGCTCTGGGGCCAACGTCCTGACTTTC
TRBJ2-3	.	TRBV11-3	TRBD1	CASSLRETGTDTQYF	TGTGCCAGCAGCCTCAGAGAGACAGGGACAGATACGCAGTATTTT
TRBJ2-2	few	TRBV4-2	TRBD2	CASSLGGVTGELFF	TGTGCCAGCAGCCTGGGGGGGGTAACCGGGGAGCTGTTTTTT